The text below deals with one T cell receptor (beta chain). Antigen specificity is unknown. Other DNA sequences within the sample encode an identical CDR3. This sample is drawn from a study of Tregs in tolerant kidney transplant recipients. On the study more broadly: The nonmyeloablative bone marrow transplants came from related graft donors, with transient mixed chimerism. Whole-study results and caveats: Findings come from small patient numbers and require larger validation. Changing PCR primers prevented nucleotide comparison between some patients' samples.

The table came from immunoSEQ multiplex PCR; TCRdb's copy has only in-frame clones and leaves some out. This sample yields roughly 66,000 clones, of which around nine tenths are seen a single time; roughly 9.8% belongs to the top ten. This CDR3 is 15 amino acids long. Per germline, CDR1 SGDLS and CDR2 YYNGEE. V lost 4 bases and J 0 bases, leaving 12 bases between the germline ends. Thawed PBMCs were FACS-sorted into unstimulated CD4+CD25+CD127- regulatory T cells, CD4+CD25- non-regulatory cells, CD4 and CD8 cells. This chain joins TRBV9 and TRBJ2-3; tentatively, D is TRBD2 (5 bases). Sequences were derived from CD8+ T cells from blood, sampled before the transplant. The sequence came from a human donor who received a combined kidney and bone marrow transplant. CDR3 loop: CASSPGGASTDTQYF. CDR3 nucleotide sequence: TGTGCCAGCAGCCCCGGAGGAGCGAGCACAGATACGCAGTATTTT.